The sample holds many counts of the clone carrying this TCR beta chain. This sample is drawn from a study of T cells in Graves' hyperthyroidism and ophthalmopathy. The CDR3 runs 12 residues. The V end lost 9 bases, the J end lost 2 bases, and 10 bases lay between the germline ends. Germline V gene lookup returns CDR1 SNHLY and CDR2 FYNNEI. It was RNA transcripts that yielded the amplified TCR beta CDR3 regions. The TCR CDR3 first-round RT-PCR relied on the HTBI primer set. TCRdb analysed the multiplex PCR reads with MiXCR anew, one entry per CDR3 protein. The sample lists approximately 570,000 distinct CDR3 sequences, less than 20% occurring once.

The source of this sequence is a man aged 40-50 years with Graves' ophthalmopathy. The chain joins TRBV2 to TRBJ2-5, with a possible D match to TRBD2 (6 bases). The specimen was blood. In nucleotides, the CDR3 is TGTGCCAGGATGGGACTTCAAGAGACCCAGTACTTC. It specifies CARMGLQETQYF.